The 10 T cell receptor beta chains given below trace back to one sample, sequenced in a study of cytomegalovirus exposure and HLA in healthy donors. Vbeta (60) and Jbeta (13) primers were used in the PCR. Sequencing was performed with immunoSEQ multiplex PCR; in TCRdb, only in-frame clones are kept and a portion is missing. The sample records about 180,000 clones, less than 90% being singletons. Sequencing used PBMCs. The receptor set was obtained from a girl aged 5 to 17 in good health and CMV-seropositive.

The chain links TRBV9 to TRBJ1-1, with 8 bases identical to TRBD1. The germline gives CDR1 SGDLS, CDR2 YYNGEE. This CDR3 region has 16 residues. V dropped 3 bases and J dropped 0; count of bases not matched to a gene: 7. In DNA form, the CDR3 reads TGTGCCAGCAGCGCGGGGACAGGCAGGTTGAACACTGAAGCTTTCTTT. Translation gives CASSAGTGRLNTEAFF.

The chain is built from TRBV7-2 and TRBJ1-2; the match to TRBD1 covers 9 bases. The V segment lost 5 bases and the J segment 4 bases; nucleotides outside the gene matches: 8. There are 15 residues in the CDR3. CDR1 is SGHTA, CDR2 FQGNSA, per germline. CDR3 amino acids: CASSPWTGDSYGYTF. In DNA, the CDR3 is TGTGCCAGCAGCCCCTGGACAGGGGATAGCTATGGCTACACCTTC. Supplemented by reference TRBV7-2 and TRBJ1-2, the full variable domain reads GAGVSQSPSNKVTEKGKDVELRCDPISGHTALYWYRQSLGQGLEFLIYFQGNSAPDKSGLPSDRFSAERTGGSVSTLTIQRTQQEDSAVYLCASSPWTGDSYGYTFGSGTRLTVV.

In the case of this clone: A junction boundary mismatches the germline segment, possibly from a read error. This CDR3 is also generated by other DNA sequences in the sample. This chain joins TRBV9 and TRBJ2-2; 7 nucleotides line up with TRBD2. This CDR3 contains 15 residues. From germline, CDR1 is SGDLS and CDR2 YYNGEE. The CDR3 DNA reads as TGTGCCAGCAGTGGGGGGGTACCGAACACCGGGGAACTGTTTTTT. Protein sequence: CASSGGVPNTGELFF.

Only one count was recorded for this clone. The V gene is TRBV20-1, the J gene TRBJ2-7; weak D call: TRBD1 (5 bases). The CDR3 is 10 amino acids. CDR1 DFQATT and CDR2 SNEGSKA come from the germline V gene (reference sequence). Trimming removed 8 bases from V and 3 bases from J, with 8 bases in between. The DNA of the CDR3 is TGCAGTTCAGGGAACTACGAGCAGTACTTC. As protein: CSSGNYEQYF.

J is TRBJ2-1 and V is TRBV6-1; weak D call: TRBD2 (6 bases). Germline assignment: CDR1 MNHNS and CDR2 SASEGT. V was trimmed by 5 bases and J by 10 bases, leaving 21 bases between them. This CDR3 has 15 amino acids. CDR3 loop: CASSLTSWVQYEQFF. CDR3 in DNA: TGTGCCAGCAGTCTGACTAGTTGGGTACAATACGAGCAGTTCTTC.

This clone was observed once. The chain recombines TRBV15 with TRBJ2-2; D is possibly TRBD2 (6 bases). Trimming shortened V by 3 bases and J by 0 bases, and 8 bases separated the two germline ends. Germline CDR1 reads LNHNV; CDR2 reads YYDKDF (reference sequence). This CDR3 has 15 residues. The CDR3 DNA sequence: TGTGCCACCAGCAGCGGGACTCCGAACACCGGGGAGCTGTTTTTT. Residues: CATSSGTPNTGELFF.

The chain combines TRBV9 with TRBJ2-5; 8 nucleotides line up with TRBD2. CDR1 and CDR2 from the germline V gene are SGDLS and YYNGEE. Losses at the gene ends were 3 bases for V and 1 base for J; bases not matched to a gene: 8. The CDR3 covers 16 residues. In DNA form, the CDR3 reads TGTGCCAGCAGCGCAGTAGCGGGGAAAACCCAAGAGACCCAGTACTTC. Residues: CASSAVAGKTQETQYF.

The chain joins TRBV19 to TRBJ1-2, with no clear D. Trimming removed 0 bases at V and 8 bases at J, with 13 bases between. The CDR3 sequence is 14 residues long. Germline V gene lookup returns CDR1 LNHDA and CDR2 SQIVND (reference sequence). The CDR3 sequence is CASSIDQRSYGYTF. CDR3 coding DNA: TGTGCCAGTAGTATAGATCAACGGAGCTACGGCTACACCTTC. Full variable domain (outside the CDR3, taken from reference TRBV19 and TRBJ1-2): DGGITQSPKYLFRKEGQNVTLSCEQNLNHDAMYWYRQDPGQGLRLIYYSQIVNDFQKGDIAEGYSVSREKKESFPLTVTSAQKNPTAFYLCASSIDQRSYGYTFGSGTRLTVV.

This sequence joins TRBV19 and TRBJ2-2; TRBD2 aligns across 14 bases. The CDR3 length is 19 residues. The germline CDR1 and CDR2 sequences are LNHDA and SQIVND (reference sequence). V shed 4 bases, J shed 0 bases, and the junction held 7 bases outside the gene matches. The CDR3 nucleotides read TGTGCCAGTAGTACCCGAGGGACTAGCGGGGGATCGAACACCGGGGAGCTGTTTTTT. It translates to CASSTRGTSGGSNTGELFF.

This chain connects TRBV11-2 to TRBJ1-1, with D hard to call. Deletions cut 1 base from V and 7 bases from J, with 13 bases between. Germline V gene data show CDR1 as SGHAT and CDR2 as FQNNGV. The CDR3 has 14 amino acids. CDR3 in amino acids: CASSLARQDFEAFF. The CDR3 DNA reads as TGTGCCAGCAGCTTAGCCCGCCAGGACTTTGAAGCTTTCTTT. The variable domain in full, with the rest retrieved from reference TRBV11-2 and TRBJ1-1, is EAGVAQSPRYKIIEKRQSVAFWCNPISGHATLYWYQQILGQGPKLLIQFQNNGVVDDSQLPKDRFSAERLKGVDSTLKIQPAKLEDSAVYLCASSLARQDFEAFFGQGTRLTVV.